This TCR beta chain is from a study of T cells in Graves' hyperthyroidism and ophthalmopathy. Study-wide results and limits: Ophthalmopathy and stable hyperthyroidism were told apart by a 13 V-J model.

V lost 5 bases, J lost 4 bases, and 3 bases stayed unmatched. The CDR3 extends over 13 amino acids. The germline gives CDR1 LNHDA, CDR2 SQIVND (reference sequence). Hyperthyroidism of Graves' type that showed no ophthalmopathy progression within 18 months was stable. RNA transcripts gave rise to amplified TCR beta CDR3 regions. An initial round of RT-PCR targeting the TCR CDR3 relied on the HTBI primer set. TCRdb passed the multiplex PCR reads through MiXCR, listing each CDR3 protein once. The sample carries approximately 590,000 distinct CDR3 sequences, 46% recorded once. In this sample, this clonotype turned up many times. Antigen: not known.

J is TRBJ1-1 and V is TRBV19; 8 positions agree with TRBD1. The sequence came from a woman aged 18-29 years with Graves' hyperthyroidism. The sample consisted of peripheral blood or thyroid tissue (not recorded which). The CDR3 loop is CASSQTGGTEAFF. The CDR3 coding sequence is TGTGCCAGTAGTCAAACAGGGGGCACTGAAGCTTTCTTT.